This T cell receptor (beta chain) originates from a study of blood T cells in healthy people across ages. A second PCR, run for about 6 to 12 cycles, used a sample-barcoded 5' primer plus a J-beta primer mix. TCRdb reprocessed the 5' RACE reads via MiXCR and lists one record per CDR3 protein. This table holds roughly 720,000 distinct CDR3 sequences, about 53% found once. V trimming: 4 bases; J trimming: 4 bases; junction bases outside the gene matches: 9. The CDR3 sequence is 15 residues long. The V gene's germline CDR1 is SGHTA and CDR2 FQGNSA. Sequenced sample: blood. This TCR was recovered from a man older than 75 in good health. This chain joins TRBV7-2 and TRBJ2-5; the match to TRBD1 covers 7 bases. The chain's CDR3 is CASSYRFAGGETQYF. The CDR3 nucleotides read TGTGCCAGCAGCTACCGTTTTGCAGGGGGAGAGACCCAGTACTTC.